Included here is one TCR beta chain sequence, with context. Its cognate antigen is unknown. Germline lookup yields CDR1 DFQATT and CDR2 SNEGSKA (reference sequence). This CDR3 contains 14 residues. V was cut by 2 bases and J by 4 bases, with 12 bases left in between. The record originates from a study of post-analysis software for immune sequencing data. Study-level information: The disease courses covered relapsing-remitting, secondary progressive and progressive-relapsing multiple sclerosis.

Study-wide points: Controls significantly exceeded multiple sclerosis patients in normalized Chao1 diversity. In patients, about five TRBV segments were more frequent than in controls, with TRBV5-6, TRBV5-1 and TRBV20-1 among them.

Prepared TCR beta cDNA libraries contained unique molecular identifiers. Out of 1 to 10 million T cells, some 500,000 cDNA molecules were generated. TCRdb passed the PCR reads through MiXCR, listing each CDR3 protein once. Of about 540,000 distinct CDR3 sequences in the sample, less than 40% were seen once. The sample consisted of blood. The chain is built from TRBV20-1 and TRBJ1-5; no firm D call. The receptor was derived from a girl under 18 with multiple sclerosis. CDR3 DNA: TGCAGTGCTAGAATGCGTCCGACAAATCAGCCCCAGCATTTT. This gives the protein CSARMRPTNQPQHF.